This TCR beta chain originates from a study of cytotoxic CD8 clonotypes in ibrutinib-treated CLL. The overall study: Samples yielded averages of 200,000 to 300,000 productive templates and fewer than 95,000 productive rearrangements.

TCRdb's copy holds only in-frame clones and misses some; the assay was immunoSEQ multiplex PCR. This table holds about 6,000 clones, 60% to 75% found once. The CDR3 is made up of 14 amino acids. Germline V gene lookup returns CDR1 SGHNT and CDR2 YENEEA. V lost 5 bases to trimming and J lost 5 bases, with 15 bases between them. The genes are TRBV11-3 and TRBJ2-5; D is unclear. This clonotype was obtained from a human donor with chronic lymphocytic leukemia. The sequencing here drew on PBMCs, taken before ibrutinib treatment. CDR3 amino acids: CASSRLSGRETQYF. In DNA, the CDR3 is TGTGCCAGCAGCCGACTGTCCGGCCGGGAGACCCAGTACTTC.